Detailed here is one T cell receptor beta chain. Germline V gives CDR1 LNHDA, CDR2 SQIVND (reference sequence). V gave up 4 bases and J gave up 0 bases; unmatched junction bases: 3. The CDR3 consists of 15 residues. Method: immunoSEQ multiplex PCR; TCRdb's copy keeps in-frame clones and lacks some. Here the sample spans some 310,000 clones, 90% being singletons. This record comes from a study of blood T cell repertoires in COVID-19. For the study at large: Spain, Italy and the United States supplied samples that represented acute and convalescent COVID-19.

This sequence was found in a woman in her forties with COVID-19, enrolled during active disease. This sequence joins TRBV19 and TRBJ1-5; TRBD1 matches at 7 bases. The sample was peripheral blood. CDR3 in DNA: TGTGCCAGTAGTACGGGACAGTATAGCAATCAGCCCCAGCATTTT. Protein: CASSTGQYSNQPQHF.